This entry lists 18 T cell receptor beta chains sequenced from one sample in a study of radiation and T cells in renal cell carcinoma. Treatment described: 15 Gy SBRT to primary tumor, nephrectomy 4 weeks later. Libraries were prepared by immunoSEQ multiplex PCR; TCRdb keeps only in-frame clonotypes and omits some of them. The sample shows 15,000 to 20,000 clones, 55% to 70% of them seen only once. This sample comprised tumor tissue, obtained from a patient whose treatment included radiotherapy and nephrectomy. Source of these receptors: a woman aged 70-85 years with renal cell carcinoma.

The rearrangement links TRBV4-1 to TRBJ1-3; D uncertain. V lost 0 bases and J lost 0, with 9 bases in between. Per germline, CDR1 MGHRA and CDR2 YSYEKL. The CDR3 consists of 16 residues. CDR3 residues: CASSQDSASSGNTIYF. In DNA, the CDR3 is TGCGCCAGCAGCCAAGATTCCGCCTCCTCTGGAAACACCATATATTTT.

V is TRBV21-1 and J is TRBJ2-1. TRBV21-1 is listed as a pseudogene. The CDR3 extends over 10 amino acids. The DNA of the CDR3 is TGTGCCAACTTCCCCGGAGAGCAGTTCTTC. Its protein is CANFPGEQFF.

The V and J genes are TRBV6-5 and TRBJ1-1; TRBD1 might be the D (6 bases). Germline CDR1 MNHEY, CDR2 SVGAGI. Between the trimmed V and J ends, which lost 6 bases and 5 bases, there was a span of 7 bases. The CDR3 has 11 amino acids. The CDR3 region has the DNA TGTGCCAGCAGGAGGGGGACTGAAGCTTTCTTT. Residues: CASRRGTEAFF.

CDR3 nucleotide sequence: TGTGCCAGCAGTCCCAGTCAGAGGAACGAGCAGTACTTC. Translation: CASSPSQRNEQYF. The V call is TRBV27, the J call TRBJ2-7; D gene uncertain. CDR1 MNHEY and CDR2 SMNVEV come from the germline V gene (reference sequence). The CDR3 is 13 amino acids. V was cut by 5 bases and J by 5 bases, with 13 bases left in between.

The genes are TRBV9 and TRBJ2-4, with 12 bases fitting TRBD2. The CDR3 is 16 amino acids. The V segment lost 3 bases and the J segment 8 bases; nucleotides outside the gene matches: 9. CDR1 SGDLS and CDR2 YYNGEE come from the germline V gene. The CDR3 is CASSALAGGPQDIQYF. The CDR3 region has the DNA TGTGCCAGCAGCGCCCTAGCGGGGGGGCCTCAGGACATTCAGTACTTC.

In its sample, this clone was seen once. This sequence joins TRBV19 and TRBJ1-4; no clear D gene. Germline lookup yields CDR1 LNHDA and CDR2 SQIVND (reference sequence). V lost 5 bases, J lost 4 bases, and 8 bases lay in between. The CDR3 is made up of 13 amino acids. CDR3 in amino acids: CASSDGNNEKLFF. In nucleotides, the CDR3 is TGTGCCAGTAGTGATGGAAATAATGAAAAACTGTTTTTT.

V gene TRBV9 combines with J gene TRBJ2-7, with D uncertain. This CDR3 spans 14 amino acids. V dropped 0 bases and J dropped 2 bases, with 9 bases sitting between them. The germline V gene encodes CDR1 SGDLS and CDR2 YYNGEE. The CDR3 protein is CASSVDQGTYEQYF. DNA for the CDR3: TGTGCCAGCAGCGTAGATCAAGGGACCTACGAGCAGTACTTC.

For the CDR3, the DNA is TGCGCCAGCAGCGGGGACAGATTCTTCTACGAGCAGTACTTC. It yields the protein CASSGDRFFYEQYF. This chain uses TRBV5-1 with TRBJ2-7; 7 nucleotides agree with TRBD1. This CDR3 contains 14 residues. Germline assignment: CDR1 SGHRS and CDR2 YFSETQ. V was clipped by 4 bases and J by 3 bases; unmatched bases: 7.

This clone occurred once. V is TRBV5-1 and J is TRBJ2-1, with 8 positions matching TRBD1. The CDR3 sequence is 15 residues long. V shed 3 bases and J 8 bases; nucleotides not matched to a gene: 10. The germline V gene encodes CDR1 SGHRS and CDR2 YFSETQ. The CDR3 spells CASSSTGDLIHEQFF. DNA for the CDR3: TGCGCCAGCAGCTCGACAGGGGACCTTATACATGAGCAGTTCTTC.

The rearrangement uses TRBV5-5 and TRBJ2-7, with 7 bases identical to TRBD1. V was pared by 4 bases and J by 3 bases, with 1 base of the junction left unmatched. The CDR3 covers 12 residues. Germline CDR1 reads SGHKS; CDR2 reads YYEKEE (reference sequence). The CDR3, as DNA: TGTGCCAGCAGCCGACAGGGCTACGAGCAGTACTTC. Encoded protein: CASSRQGYEQYF.

The chain has TRBV5-1 and TRBJ2-1; 9 bases are shared with TRBD1. In germline, CDR1 is SGHRS, CDR2 YFSETQ. This CDR3 is 15 amino acids long. The junction had 8 bases not matched to a gene; V was cut back by 0 bases and J by 10 bases. The CDR3 DNA follows: TGCGCCAGCAGCTTGGGGGGACAGGGAGAGATCGAGCAGTTCTTC. Amino acids: CASSLGGQGEIEQFF. Drawing the rest from reference TRBV5-1 and TRBJ2-1, the complete variable domain is KAGVTQTPRYLIKTRGQQVTLSCSPISGHRSVSWYQQTPGQGLQFLFEYFSETQRNKGNFPGRFSGRQFSNSRSEMNVSTLELGDSALYLCASSLGGQGEIEQFFGPGTRLTVL.

The V and J genes are TRBV11-3 and TRBJ1-1; D uncertain. This CDR3 has 12 amino acids. Germline V gene lookup returns CDR1 SGHNT and CDR2 YENEEA. V lost 3 bases, J lost 7 bases, and 9 bases lay in between. This chain's CDR3 is CASSLADGEAFF. DNA for the CDR3: TGTGCCAGCAGCTTGGCCGACGGTGAAGCTTTCTTT. Full variable domain (outside the CDR3, taken from reference TRBV11-3 and TRBJ1-1): EAGVVQSPRYKIIEKKQPVAFWCNPISGHNTLYWYLQNLGQGPELLIRYENEEAVDDSQLPKDRFSAERLKGVDSTLKIQPAELGDSAVYLCASSLADGEAFFGQGTRLTVV.

V gene TRBV18 combines with J gene TRBJ2-3; perhaps TRBD1 as D (6 bases). V lost 0 bases, J lost 9 bases, and 13 bases lay in between. There are 14 residues in the CDR3. Germline V gene sequence: CDR1 KGHSH, CDR2 LQKENI. The CDR3 is CASSPPTGQQTQYF. CDR3 bases: TGTGCCAGCTCACCACCGACGGGACAACAAACGCAGTATTTT.

This sequence joins TRBV6-1 and TRBJ1-1, with D possibly being TRBD1 (6 bases). Looked up from germline, CDR1 is MNHNS and CDR2 is SASEGT. The CDR3 runs to 15 residues. V shed 0 bases and J shed 4 bases, with 12 bases lying between them. For the CDR3, the DNA is TGTGCCAGCAGTGAAGCACAGGGAGTCAGCACTGAAGCTTTCTTT. This gives the protein CASSEAQGVSTEAFF.

This chain uses TRBV2 with TRBJ2-7, with a weak D call TRBD2 (6 bases). CDR3 length: 18 residues. The germline V gene has CDR1 SNHLY and CDR2 FYNNEI. Trimming removed 7 bases from V and 3 bases from J, with 28 bases in between. CDR3 sequence reads: CASKSGWGGANNNYEQYF. CDR3 coding DNA: TGTGCCAGCAAATCTGGGTGGGGCGGGGCAAATAATAACTACGAGCAGTACTTC.

V gene TRBV6-5 combines with J gene TRBJ2-5, with D unclear. This CDR3 region has 14 residues. V was pared by 0 bases and J by 1 base, with 6 bases between. Germline CDR1 and CDR2: MNHEY and SVGAGI. The CDR3 is CASSYSGLQETQYF. DNA for the CDR3: TGTGCCAGCAGTTACTCGGGCCTCCAAGAGACCCAGTACTTC.

The chain couples TRBV5-6 to TRBJ1-2; weak D call: TRBD1 (6 bases). With 6 bases removed from V and 4 bases from J, the gap between germline ends came to 16 bases. Germline loops: CDR1 SGHDT, CDR2 YYEEEE. CDR3 size: 14 residues. The CDR3 spells CASNPGGGVYGYTF. CDR3 DNA: TGTGCCAGCAACCCCGGAGGGGGAGTCTATGGCTACACCTTC.

This clone has only a few counts. The chain couples TRBV27 to TRBJ1-5; D uncertain. The CDR3 covers 13 residues. Germline CDR1 MNHEY, CDR2 SMNVEV (reference sequence). V shed 5 bases and J shed 4 bases, with 9 bases lying between them. The CDR3 coding sequence is TGTGCCAGCAGTCCGGCCAGGAATCAGCCCCAGCATTTT. Its translation is CASSPARNQPQHF.